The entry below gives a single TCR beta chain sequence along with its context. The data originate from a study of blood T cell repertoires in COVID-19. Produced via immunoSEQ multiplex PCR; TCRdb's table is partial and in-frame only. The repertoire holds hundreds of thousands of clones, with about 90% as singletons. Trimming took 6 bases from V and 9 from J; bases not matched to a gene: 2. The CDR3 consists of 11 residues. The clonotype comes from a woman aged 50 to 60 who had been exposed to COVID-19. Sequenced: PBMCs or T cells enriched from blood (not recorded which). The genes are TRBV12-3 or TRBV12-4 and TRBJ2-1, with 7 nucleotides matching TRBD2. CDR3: CASSSGGEQFF. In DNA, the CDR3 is TGTGCCAGCAGCTCGGGGGGTGAGCAGTTCTTC.